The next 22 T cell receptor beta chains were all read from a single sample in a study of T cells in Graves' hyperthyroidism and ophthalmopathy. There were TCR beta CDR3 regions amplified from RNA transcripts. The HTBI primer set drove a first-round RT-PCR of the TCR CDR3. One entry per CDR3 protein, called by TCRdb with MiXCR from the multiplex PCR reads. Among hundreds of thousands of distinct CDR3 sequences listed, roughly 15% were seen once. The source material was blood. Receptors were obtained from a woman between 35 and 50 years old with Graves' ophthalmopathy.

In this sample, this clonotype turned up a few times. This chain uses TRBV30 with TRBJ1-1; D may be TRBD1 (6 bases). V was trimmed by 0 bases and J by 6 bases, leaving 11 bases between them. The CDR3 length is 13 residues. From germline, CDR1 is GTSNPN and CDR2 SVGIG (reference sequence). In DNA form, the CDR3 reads TGTGCCTGGAGTGTACAGGGCCTGCCTGAAGCTTTCTTT. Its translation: CAWSVQGLPEAFF.

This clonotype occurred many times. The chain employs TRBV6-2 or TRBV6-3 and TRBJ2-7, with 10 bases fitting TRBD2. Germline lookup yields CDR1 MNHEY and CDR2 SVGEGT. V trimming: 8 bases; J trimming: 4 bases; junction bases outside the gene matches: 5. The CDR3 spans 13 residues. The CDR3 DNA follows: TGTGCCAGCCGCGGACTAGCGGTTTACGAGCAGTACTTC. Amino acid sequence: CASRGLAVYEQYF.

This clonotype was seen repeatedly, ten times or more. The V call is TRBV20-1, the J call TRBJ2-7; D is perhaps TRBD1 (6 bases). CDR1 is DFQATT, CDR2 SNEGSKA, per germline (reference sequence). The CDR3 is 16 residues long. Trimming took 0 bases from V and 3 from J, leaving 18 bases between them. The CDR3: CSARDLAGVRFYEQYF. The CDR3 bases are TGCAGTGCTAGAGATCTTGCAGGGGTCAGGTTCTACGAGCAGTACTTC.

The CDR3 reads CSARVSSGSYEQYF. CDR3 in DNA: TGCAGTGCTAGAGTGTCTAGCGGTTCCTACGAGCAGTACTTC. The chain is built from TRBV20-1 and TRBJ2-7; TRBD2 aligns across 7 bases. Germline V gene sequence: CDR1 DFQATT, CDR2 SNEGSKA (reference sequence). The J segment lost 1 base and the V segment lost 1 base, leaving 4 bases of the junction unmatched. CDR3 length: 14 amino acids.

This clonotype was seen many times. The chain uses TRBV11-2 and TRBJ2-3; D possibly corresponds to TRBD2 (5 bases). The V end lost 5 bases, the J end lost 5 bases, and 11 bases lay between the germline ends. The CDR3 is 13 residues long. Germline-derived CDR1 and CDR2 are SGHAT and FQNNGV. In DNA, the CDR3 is TGTGCCAGCAGCGGACTTAGAGGAGATACGCAGTATTTT. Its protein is CASSGLRGDTQYF.

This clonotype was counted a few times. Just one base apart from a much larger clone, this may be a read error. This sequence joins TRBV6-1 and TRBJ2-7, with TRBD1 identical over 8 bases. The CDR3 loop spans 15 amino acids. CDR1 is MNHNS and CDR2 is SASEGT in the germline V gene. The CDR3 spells CAGSGDRGGSYEQYF. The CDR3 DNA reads TGTGCCGGCAGTGGCGACAGGGGTGGCTCCTACGAGCAGTACTTC.

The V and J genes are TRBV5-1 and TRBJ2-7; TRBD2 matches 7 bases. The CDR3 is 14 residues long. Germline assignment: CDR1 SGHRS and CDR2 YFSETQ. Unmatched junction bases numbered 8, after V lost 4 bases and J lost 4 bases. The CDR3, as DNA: TGCGCCAGCAGCACTCTAGCGGAGGCGTACGAGCAGTACTTC. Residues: CASSTLAEAYEQYF.

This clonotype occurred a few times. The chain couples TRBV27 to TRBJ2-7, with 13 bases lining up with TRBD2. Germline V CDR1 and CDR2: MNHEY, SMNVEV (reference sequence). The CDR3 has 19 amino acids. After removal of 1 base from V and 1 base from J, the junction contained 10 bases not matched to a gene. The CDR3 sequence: CASSLYARGLAGKSYEQYF. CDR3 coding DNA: TGTGCCAGCAGTTTATACGCCCGGGGACTAGCGGGGAAATCCTACGAGCAGTACTTC.

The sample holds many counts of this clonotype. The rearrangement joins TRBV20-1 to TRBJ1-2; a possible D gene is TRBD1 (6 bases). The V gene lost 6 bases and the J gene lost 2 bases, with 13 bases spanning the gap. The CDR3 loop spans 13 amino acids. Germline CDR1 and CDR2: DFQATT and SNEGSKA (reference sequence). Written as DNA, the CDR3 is TGCAGTGCAACCACTACAGGGAACTATGGCTACACCTTC. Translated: CSATTTGNYGYTF.

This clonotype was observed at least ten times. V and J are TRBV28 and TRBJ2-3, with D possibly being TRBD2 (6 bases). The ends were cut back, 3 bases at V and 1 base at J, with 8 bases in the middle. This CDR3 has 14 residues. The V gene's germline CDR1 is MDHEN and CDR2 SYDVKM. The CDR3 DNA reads TGTGCCAGCAGTTTCTTAGCGGGCACAGATACGCAGTATTTT. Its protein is CASSFLAGTDTQYF.

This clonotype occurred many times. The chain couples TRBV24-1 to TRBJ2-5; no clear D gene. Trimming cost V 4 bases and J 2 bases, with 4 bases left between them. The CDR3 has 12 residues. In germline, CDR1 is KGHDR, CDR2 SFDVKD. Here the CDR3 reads CATSEDQETQYF. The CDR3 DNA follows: TGTGCCACCAGTGAAGATCAAGAGACCCAGTACTTC.

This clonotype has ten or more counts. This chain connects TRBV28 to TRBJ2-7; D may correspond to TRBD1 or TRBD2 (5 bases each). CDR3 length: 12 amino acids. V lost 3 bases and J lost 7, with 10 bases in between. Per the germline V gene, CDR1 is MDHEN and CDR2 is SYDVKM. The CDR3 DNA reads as TGTGCCAGCAGTTTTCCAGGGAGAGAGCAGTACTTC. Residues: CASSFPGREQYF.

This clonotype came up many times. The CDR3, as DNA: TGTGCCAGCAGTCTGGGAAGGGACAGAGCTTTCTTT. Translating it yields CASSLGRDRAFF. This chain links TRBV28 with TRBJ1-1; TRBD1 matches 7 bases. Per germline, CDR1 MDHEN and CDR2 SYDVKM. The length of the CDR3 is 12 residues. The V segment lost 5 bases and the J segment 10 bases; nucleotides outside the gene matches: 7.

The CDR3 DNA reads as TGCGCCAGCAGCTTGGGCCCTAGCGGGTCGACTACGCACGAGCAGTACTTC. Encoded protein: CASSLGPSGSTTHEQYF. The rearrangement joins TRBV5-1 to TRBJ2-7; 8 bases are shared with TRBD2. This CDR3 is built from 17 residues. Per germline, CDR1 SGHRS and CDR2 YFSETQ. V lost 0 bases to trimming and J lost 5 bases; unmatched junction nucleotides: 13. Drawing the rest from reference TRBV5-1 and TRBJ2-7, the complete variable domain is KAGVTQTPRYLIKTRGQQVTLSCSPISGHRSVSWYQQTPGQGLQFLFEYFSETQRNKGNFPGRFSGRQFSNSRSEMNVSTLELGDSALYLCASSLGPSGSTTHEQYFGPGTRLTVT.

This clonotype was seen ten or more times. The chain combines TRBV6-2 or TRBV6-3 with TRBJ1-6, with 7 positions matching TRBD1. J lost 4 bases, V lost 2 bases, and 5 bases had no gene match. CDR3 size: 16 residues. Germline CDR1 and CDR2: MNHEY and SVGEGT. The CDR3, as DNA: TGTGCCAGCAGTTACACCGGGACAGAGTATAATTCACCCCTCCACTTT. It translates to CASSYTGTEYNSPLHF.

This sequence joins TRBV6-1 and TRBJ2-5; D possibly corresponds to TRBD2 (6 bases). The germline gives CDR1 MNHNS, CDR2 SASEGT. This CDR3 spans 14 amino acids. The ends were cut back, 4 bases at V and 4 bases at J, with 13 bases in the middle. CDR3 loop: CASSATGLVETQYF. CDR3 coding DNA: TGTGCCAGCAGTGCTACGGGACTCGTAGAGACCCAGTACTTC.

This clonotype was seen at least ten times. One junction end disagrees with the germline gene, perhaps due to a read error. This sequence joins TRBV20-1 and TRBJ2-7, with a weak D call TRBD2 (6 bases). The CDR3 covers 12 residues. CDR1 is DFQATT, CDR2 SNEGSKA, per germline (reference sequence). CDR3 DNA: TGCAGTGCTAGCCGCGGGATCCCGAGACTCATTTTC. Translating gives CSASRGIPRLIF.

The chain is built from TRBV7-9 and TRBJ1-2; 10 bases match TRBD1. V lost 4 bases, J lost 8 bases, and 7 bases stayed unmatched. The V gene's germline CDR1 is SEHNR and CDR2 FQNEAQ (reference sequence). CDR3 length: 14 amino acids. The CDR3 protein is CASSSSGQGNGYTF. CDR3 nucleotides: TGTGCCAGCAGCTCCTCGGGACAGGGGAACGGCTACACCTTC.

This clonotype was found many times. The CDR3 is CASSQGGQGDQPQHF. In nucleotides, the CDR3 is TGTGCCAGCAGCCAAGGAGGACAGGGCGATCAGCCCCAGCATTTT. The chain carries TRBV4-2 and TRBJ1-5; the match to TRBD1 covers 8 bases. Germline V gene data show CDR1 as LGHNA and CDR2 as YNFKEQ. V lost 1 base to trimming and J lost 5 bases; unmatched junction nucleotides: 4. This CDR3 region has 15 residues.

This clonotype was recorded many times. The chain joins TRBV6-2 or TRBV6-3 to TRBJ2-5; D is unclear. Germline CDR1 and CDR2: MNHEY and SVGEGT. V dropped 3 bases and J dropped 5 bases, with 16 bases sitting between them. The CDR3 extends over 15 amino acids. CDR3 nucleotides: TGTGCCAGCAGTTATACCTCTGGCCCGTGGGAGACCCAGTACTTC. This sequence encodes CASSYTSGPWETQYF.

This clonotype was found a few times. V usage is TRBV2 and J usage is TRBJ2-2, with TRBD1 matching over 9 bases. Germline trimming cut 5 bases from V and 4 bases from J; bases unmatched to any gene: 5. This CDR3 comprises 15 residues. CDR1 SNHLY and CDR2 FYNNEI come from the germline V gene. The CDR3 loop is CASSKQGAGTGELFF. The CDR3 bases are TGTGCCAGCAGTAAACAGGGGGCTGGCACCGGGGAGCTGTTTTTT.

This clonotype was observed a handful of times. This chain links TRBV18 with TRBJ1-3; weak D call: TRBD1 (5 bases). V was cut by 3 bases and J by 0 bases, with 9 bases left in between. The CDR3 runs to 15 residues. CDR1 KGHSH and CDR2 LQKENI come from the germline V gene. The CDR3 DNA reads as TGTGCCAGCTCACCGGCGGACATCTCTGGAAACACCATATATTTT. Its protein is CASSPADISGNTIYF.